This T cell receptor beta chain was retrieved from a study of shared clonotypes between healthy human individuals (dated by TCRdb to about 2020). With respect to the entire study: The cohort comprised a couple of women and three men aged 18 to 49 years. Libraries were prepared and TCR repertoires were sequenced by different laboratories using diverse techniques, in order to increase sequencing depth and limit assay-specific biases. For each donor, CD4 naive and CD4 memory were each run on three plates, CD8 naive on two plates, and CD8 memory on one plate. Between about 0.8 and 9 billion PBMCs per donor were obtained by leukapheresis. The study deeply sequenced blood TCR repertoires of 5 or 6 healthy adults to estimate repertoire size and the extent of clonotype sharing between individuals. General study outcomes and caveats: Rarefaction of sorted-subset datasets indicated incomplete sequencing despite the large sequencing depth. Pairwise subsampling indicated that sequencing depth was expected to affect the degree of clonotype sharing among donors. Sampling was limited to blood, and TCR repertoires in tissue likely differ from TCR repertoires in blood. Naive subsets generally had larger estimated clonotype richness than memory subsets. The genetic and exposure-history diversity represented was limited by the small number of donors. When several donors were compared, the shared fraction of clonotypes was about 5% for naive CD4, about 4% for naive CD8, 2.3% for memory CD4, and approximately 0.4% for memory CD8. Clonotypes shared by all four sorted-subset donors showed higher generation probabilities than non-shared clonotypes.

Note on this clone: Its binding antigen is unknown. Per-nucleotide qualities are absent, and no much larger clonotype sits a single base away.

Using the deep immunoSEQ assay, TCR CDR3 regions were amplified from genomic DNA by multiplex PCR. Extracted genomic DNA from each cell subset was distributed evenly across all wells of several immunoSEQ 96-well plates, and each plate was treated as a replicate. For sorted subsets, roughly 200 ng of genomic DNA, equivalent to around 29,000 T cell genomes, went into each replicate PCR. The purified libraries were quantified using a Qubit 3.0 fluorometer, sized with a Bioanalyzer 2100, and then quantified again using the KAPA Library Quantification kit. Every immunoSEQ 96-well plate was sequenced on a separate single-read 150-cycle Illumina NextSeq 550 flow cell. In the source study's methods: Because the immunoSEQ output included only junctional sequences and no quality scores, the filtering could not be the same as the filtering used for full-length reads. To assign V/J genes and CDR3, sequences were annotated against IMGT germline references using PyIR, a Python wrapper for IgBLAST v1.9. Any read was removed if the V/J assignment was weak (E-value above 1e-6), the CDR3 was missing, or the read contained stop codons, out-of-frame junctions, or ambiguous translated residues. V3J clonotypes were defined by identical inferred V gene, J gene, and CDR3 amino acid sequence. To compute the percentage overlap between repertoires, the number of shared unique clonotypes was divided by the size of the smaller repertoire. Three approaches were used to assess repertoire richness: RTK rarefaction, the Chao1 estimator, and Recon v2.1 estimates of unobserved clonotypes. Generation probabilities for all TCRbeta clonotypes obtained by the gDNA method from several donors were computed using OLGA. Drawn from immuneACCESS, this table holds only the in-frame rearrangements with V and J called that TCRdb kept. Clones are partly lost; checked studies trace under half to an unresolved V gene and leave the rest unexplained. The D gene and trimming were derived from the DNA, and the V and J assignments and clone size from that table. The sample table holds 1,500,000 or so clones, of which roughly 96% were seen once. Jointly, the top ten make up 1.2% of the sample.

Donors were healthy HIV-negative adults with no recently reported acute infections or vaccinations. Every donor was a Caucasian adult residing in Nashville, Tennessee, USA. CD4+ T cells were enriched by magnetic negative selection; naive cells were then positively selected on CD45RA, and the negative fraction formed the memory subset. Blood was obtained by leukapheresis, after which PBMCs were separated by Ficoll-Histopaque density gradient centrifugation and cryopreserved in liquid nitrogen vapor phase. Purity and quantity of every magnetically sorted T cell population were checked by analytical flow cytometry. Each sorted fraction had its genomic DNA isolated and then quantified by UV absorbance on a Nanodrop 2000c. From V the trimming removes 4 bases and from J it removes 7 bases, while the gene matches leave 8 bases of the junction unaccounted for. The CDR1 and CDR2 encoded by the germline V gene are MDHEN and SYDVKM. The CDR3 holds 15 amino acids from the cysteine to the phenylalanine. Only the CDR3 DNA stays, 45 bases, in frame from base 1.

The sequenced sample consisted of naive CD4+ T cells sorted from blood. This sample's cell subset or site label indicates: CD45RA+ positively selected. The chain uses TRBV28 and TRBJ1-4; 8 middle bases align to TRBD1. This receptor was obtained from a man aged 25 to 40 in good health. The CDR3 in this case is CASSSTTGVIEKLFF. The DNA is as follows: TGTGCCAGCAGTTCAACGACAGGGGTAATTGAAAAACTGTTTTTT. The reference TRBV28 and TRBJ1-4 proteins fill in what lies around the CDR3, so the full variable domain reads DVKVTQSSRYLVKRTGEKVFLECVQDMDHENMFWYRQDPGLGLRLIYFSYDVKMKEKGDIPEGYSVSREKKERFSLILESASTNQTSMYLCASSSTTGVIEKLFFGSGTQLSVL.